A selection of T cell receptor beta chains follows, all from one sample in a study of control samples from healthy donors and cancer patients. The repertoire was sequenced with immunoSEQ multiplex PCR; TCRdb's copy has only in-frame clones and lacks some. Of about 140,000 clones in the sample, less than 95% are singletons; the top ten hold 5.5% to 7.5%. Source material: blood. The receptors come from a man in his late teens or twenties in good health. The CDR3 runs from the conserved cysteine through the conserved F or W. A D gene is named only where the DNA matches it firmly. A clone size is listed for some rows: how often the clone was seen (once, few, many), or a class if it is expanded.

j_call: TRBJ2-6; clone_size: -; v_call: TRBV4-1; d_call: -; cdr3_aa: CASRQGSGANVLTF; cdr3_nt: TGCGCCAGCAGACAGGGATCCGGGGCCAACGTCCTGACTTTC
j_call: TRBJ1-5; clone_size: -; v_call: TRBV5-1; d_call: -; cdr3_aa: CASSLIGTQPQHF; cdr3_nt: TGCGCCAGCAGCTTGATAGGGACTCAGCCCCAGCATTTT
j_call: TRBJ1-1; clone_size: -; v_call: TRBV5-1; d_call: TRBD1; cdr3_aa: CASSFNTGEMNTEAFF; cdr3_nt: TGCGCCAGCAGCTTCAACACAGGGGAAATGAACACTGAAGCTTTCTTT
j_call: TRBJ1-2; clone_size: -; v_call: TRBV2; d_call: -; cdr3_aa: CASSRTEQGSNYGYTF; cdr3_nt: TGTGCCAGCAGCAGAACGGAGCAGGGATCTAACTATGGCTACACCTTC
j_call: TRBJ1-3; clone_size: -; v_call: TRBV30; d_call: -; cdr3_aa: CAWSVRRAVDTIYF; cdr3_nt: TGTGCCTGGAGTGTACGAAGGGCTGTAGACACCATATATTTT
j_call: TRBJ1-2; clone_size: -; v_call: TRBV3-1/TRBV3-2; d_call: -; cdr3_aa: CASSQGGRFYGYTF; cdr3_nt: TGTGCCAGCAGCCAAGGAGGACGGTTTTATGGCTACACCTTC
j_call: TRBJ2-5; clone_size: -; v_call: TRBV10-1; d_call: TRBD2; cdr3_aa: CASSEGLAGIRTQYF; cdr3_nt: TGCGCCAGCAGTGAGGGGCTAGCGGGGATTCGGACCCAGTACTTC
j_call: TRBJ2-5; clone_size: -; v_call: TRBV5-1; d_call: TRBD2; cdr3_aa: CASSPSGRDQETQYF; cdr3_nt: TGCGCCAGCAGCCCTAGCGGGCGAGATCAAGAGACCCAGTACTTC
j_call: TRBJ2-7; clone_size: -; v_call: TRBV5-1; d_call: TRBD2; cdr3_aa: CASTAGEGRPEQYF; cdr3_nt: TGCGCCAGCACCGCGGGAGAGGGGCGGCCCGAGCAGTACTTC
j_call: TRBJ2-2; clone_size: few; v_call: TRBV23-1; d_call: -; cdr3_aa: CASSQSIGNTGELFF; cdr3_nt: TGCGCCAGCAGTCAATCTATCGGTAATACCGGGGAGCTGTTTTTT
j_call: TRBJ1-5; clone_size: -; v_call: TRBV7-2; d_call: -; cdr3_aa: CASSFSPQGVKQPQHF; cdr3_nt: TGTGCCAGCAGCTTCTCCCCGCAGGGAGTGAAGCAGCCCCAGCATTTT
j_call: TRBJ2-7; clone_size: -; v_call: TRBV19; d_call: TRBD2; cdr3_aa: CASSIEGGTYEQYF; cdr3_nt: TGTGCCAGTAGTATAGAGGGGGGGACCTACGAGCAGTACTTC
j_call: TRBJ1-1; clone_size: -; v_call: TRBV3-1/TRBV3-2; d_call: -; cdr3_aa: CASSATHMDTEAFF; cdr3_nt: TGTGCCAGCAGTGCGACACACATGGACACTGAAGCTTTCTTT
j_call: TRBJ2-7; clone_size: -; v_call: TRBV13; d_call: -; cdr3_aa: CASSGGNYEQYF; cdr3_nt: TGTGCCAGTTCCGGGGGTAACTACGAGCAGTACTTC
j_call: TRBJ2-3; clone_size: -; v_call: TRBV4-3; d_call: -; cdr3_aa: CASSQEDRCTDTQYF; cdr3_nt: TGCGCCAGCAGCCAAGAAGACAGGTGCACAGATACGCAGTATTTT
j_call: TRBJ2-2; clone_size: -; v_call: TRBV3-1/TRBV3-2; d_call: -; cdr3_aa: CASRGVSNTGELFF; cdr3_nt: TGTGCCAGCAGGGGTGTATCGAACACCGGGGAGCTGTTTTTT
j_call: TRBJ1-1; clone_size: -; v_call: TRBV7-2; d_call: -; cdr3_aa: CASSLLAASNTEAFF; cdr3_nt: TGTGCCAGCAGCTTACTGGCGGCGTCGAACACTGAAGCTTTCTTT
j_call: TRBJ1-5; clone_size: -; v_call: TRBV7-9; d_call: -; cdr3_aa: CASSPPNQPQHF; cdr3_nt: TGTGCCAGCAGCCCCCCGAATCAGCCCCAGCATTTT
j_call: TRBJ2-1; clone_size: -; v_call: TRBV7-2; d_call: -; cdr3_aa: CASSFVSGATYNEQFF; cdr3_nt: TGTGCCAGCAGCTTCGTCTCGGGGGCCACCTACAATGAGCAGTTCTTC
j_call: TRBJ1-4; clone_size: -; v_call: TRBV12-3/TRBV12-4; d_call: -; cdr3_aa: CASSRGGEKLFF; cdr3_nt: TGTGCCAGCAGCCGGGGCGGTGAAAAACTGTTTTTT
j_call: TRBJ2-7; clone_size: -; v_call: TRBV7-3; d_call: TRBD2; cdr3_aa: CASSPYPAGTSGGPSYEQYF; cdr3_nt: TGTGCCAGCAGCCCCTACCCGGCCGGGACTAGCGGGGGGCCCTCCTACGAGCAGTACTTC
j_call: TRBJ2-1; clone_size: once; v_call: TRBV7-3; d_call: -; cdr3_aa: CASSLNSYNEQFF; cdr3_nt: TGTGCCAGCAGCTTGAACAGCTACAATGAGCAGTTCTTC
j_call: TRBJ2-1; clone_size: -; v_call: TRBV7-2; d_call: TRBD2; cdr3_aa: CASSPKRGGNNEQFF; cdr3_nt: TGTGCCAGCAGCCCTAAGCGGGGGGGCAACAATGAGCAGTTCTTC
j_call: TRBJ2-2; clone_size: -; v_call: TRBV7-3; d_call: -; cdr3_aa: CASSPSNTGELFF; cdr3_nt: TGTGCCAGCAGCCCTTCGAACACCGGGGAGCTGTTTTTT
j_call: TRBJ2-3; clone_size: -; v_call: TRBV9; d_call: TRBD2; cdr3_aa: CASSSGRGGDTQYF; cdr3_nt: TGTGCCAGCAGCTCCGGACGCGGGGGGGATACGCAGTATTTT
j_call: TRBJ2-5; clone_size: -; v_call: TRBV10-3; d_call: -; cdr3_aa: CAISADEGSETQYF; cdr3_nt: TGTGCCATCAGTGCGGACGAGGGCTCAGAGACCCAGTACTTC
j_call: TRBJ1-1; clone_size: -; v_call: TRBV11-2; d_call: -; cdr3_aa: CASSLERGQEAFF; cdr3_nt: TGTGCCAGCAGCTTAGAACGCGGGCAGGAAGCTTTCTTT
j_call: TRBJ1-4; clone_size: -; v_call: TRBV7-2; d_call: -; cdr3_aa: CASSLLLGSSNEKLFF; cdr3_nt: TGTGCCAGCAGCTTACTTTTGGGGAGCAGTAATGAAAAACTGTTTTTT
j_call: TRBJ1-2; clone_size: -; v_call: TRBV29-1; d_call: -; cdr3_aa: CSVEPRSFNYGYTF; cdr3_nt: TGCAGCGTTGAGCCTAGGAGTTTTAACTATGGCTACACCTTC
j_call: TRBJ1-2; clone_size: -; v_call: TRBV7-2; d_call: TRBD1; cdr3_aa: CAWRPGQGAYGYTF; cdr3_nt: TGTGCCTGGCGACCGGGACAGGGGGCCTATGGCTACACCTTC
j_call: TRBJ1-5; clone_size: -; v_call: TRBV4-1; d_call: TRBD1; cdr3_aa: CASSQEGQSNQPQHF; cdr3_nt: TGCGCCAGCAGCCAAGAGGGACAGAGCAATCAGCCCCAGCATTTT
j_call: TRBJ2-7; clone_size: -; v_call: TRBV30; d_call: -; cdr3_aa: CAWGRGSSSYEQYF; cdr3_nt: TGTGCCTGGGGAAGGGGGTCTAGCTCCTACGAGCAGTACTTC
j_call: TRBJ2-1; clone_size: -; v_call: TRBV7-2; d_call: TRBD2; cdr3_aa: CASSFLAGSYNEQFF; cdr3_nt: TGTGCCAGCAGCTTTCTAGCGGGGTCCTACAATGAGCAGTTCTTC
j_call: TRBJ1-2; clone_size: -; v_call: TRBV7-2; d_call: TRBD1; cdr3_aa: CASSLGTGGEGYTF; cdr3_nt: TGTGCCAGCAGCTTAGGGACAGGGGGAGAGGGCTACACCTTC
j_call: TRBJ1-2; clone_size: -; v_call: TRBV18; d_call: -; cdr3_aa: CASSPPGPSSSQSNYGYTF; cdr3_nt: TGTGCCAGCTCACCACCAGGACCGAGCTCGTCACAGAGTAACTATGGCTACACCTTC
j_call: TRBJ1-1; clone_size: -; v_call: TRBV4-1; d_call: -; cdr3_aa: CASSPGGGPGDTEAFF; cdr3_nt: TGCGCCAGCAGCCCTGGGGGAGGCCCTGGGGACACTGAAGCTTTCTTT
j_call: TRBJ1-1; clone_size: -; v_call: TRBV28; d_call: -; cdr3_aa: CASSLPGQGNTEAFF; cdr3_nt: TGTGCCAGCAGTTTACCCGGGCAGGGAAACACTGAAGCTTTCTTT
j_call: TRBJ2-1; clone_size: -; v_call: TRBV6-2/TRBV6-3; d_call: TRBD1; cdr3_aa: CASSNSDRAYNEQFF; cdr3_nt: TGTGCCAGCAGCAACTCAGACAGGGCCTACAATGAGCAGTTCTTC
j_call: TRBJ2-5; clone_size: -; v_call: TRBV4-1; d_call: -; cdr3_aa: CASSQGLRGTQETQYF; cdr3_nt: TGCGCCAGCAGCCAGGGTTTGAGGGGCACTCAAGAGACCCAGTACTTC
j_call: TRBJ2-5; clone_size: -; v_call: TRBV29-1; d_call: TRBD1; cdr3_aa: CSARTGEETQYF; cdr3_nt: TGCAGCGCCCGGACAGGGGAAGAGACCCAGTACTTC
j_call: TRBJ1-1; clone_size: -; v_call: TRBV4-3; d_call: TRBD1; cdr3_aa: CASSQDRGGATEAFF; cdr3_nt: TGCGCCAGCAGCCAAGACAGGGGGGGAGCCACTGAAGCTTTCTTT
j_call: TRBJ1-3; clone_size: -; v_call: TRBV7-9; d_call: TRBD1; cdr3_aa: CASSYLTGTGNTIYF; cdr3_nt: TGTGCCAGCAGCTACCTGACAGGGACTGGAAACACCATATATTTT
j_call: TRBJ2-7; clone_size: -; v_call: TRBV4-1; d_call: TRBD2; cdr3_aa: CASSPGTSGGWEQYF; cdr3_nt: TGCGCCAGCAGCCCCGGTACCTCCGGGGGGTGGGAGCAGTACTTC
j_call: TRBJ1-1; clone_size: -; v_call: TRBV5-4; d_call: -; cdr3_aa: CASSLEAGRIAFF; cdr3_nt: TGTGCCAGCAGCTTGGAGGCTGGCAGGATTGCTTTCTTT
j_call: TRBJ1-6; clone_size: few; v_call: TRBV7-3; d_call: -; cdr3_aa: CASSLTADSPLHF; cdr3_nt: TGTGCCAGCAGCTTAACGGCTGATTCACCCCTCCACTTT